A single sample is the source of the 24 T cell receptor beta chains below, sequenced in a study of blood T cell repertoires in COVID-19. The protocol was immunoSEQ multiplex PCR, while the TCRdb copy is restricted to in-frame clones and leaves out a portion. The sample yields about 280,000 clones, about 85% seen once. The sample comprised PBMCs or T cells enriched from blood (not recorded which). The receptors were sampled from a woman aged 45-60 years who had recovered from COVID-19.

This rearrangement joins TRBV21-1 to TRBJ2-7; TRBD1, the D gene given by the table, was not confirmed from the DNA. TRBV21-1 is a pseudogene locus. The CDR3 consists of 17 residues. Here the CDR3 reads CASSKFFEAGETYEQYF. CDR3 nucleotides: TGTGCCAGCAGCAAATTCTTTGAGGCAGGGGAGACCTACGAGCAGTACTTC.

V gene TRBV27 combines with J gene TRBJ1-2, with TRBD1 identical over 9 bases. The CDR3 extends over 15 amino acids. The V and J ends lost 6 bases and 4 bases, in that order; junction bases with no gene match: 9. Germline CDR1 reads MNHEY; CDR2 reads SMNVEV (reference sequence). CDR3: CASRPRTGEGYGYTF. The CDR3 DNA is TGTGCCAGCAGGCCTAGGACAGGGGAAGGCTATGGCTACACCTTC.

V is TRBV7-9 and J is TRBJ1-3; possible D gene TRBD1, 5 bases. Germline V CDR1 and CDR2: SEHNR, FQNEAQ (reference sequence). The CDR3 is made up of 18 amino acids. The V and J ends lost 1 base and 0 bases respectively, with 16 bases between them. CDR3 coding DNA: TGTGCCAGCAGCTTAGGTGTGTGGGGCTCTAACTCTGGAAACACCATATATTTT. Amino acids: CASSLGVWGSNSGNTIYF.

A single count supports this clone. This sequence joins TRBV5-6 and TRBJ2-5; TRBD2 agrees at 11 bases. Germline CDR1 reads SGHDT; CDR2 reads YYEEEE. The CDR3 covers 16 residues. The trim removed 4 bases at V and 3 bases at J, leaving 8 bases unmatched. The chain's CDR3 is CASSLRSTSGEETQYF. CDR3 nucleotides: TGTGCCAGCAGCCTACGATCGACTAGCGGGGAAGAGACCCAGTACTTC.

The CDR3 loop is CASSQVNWDRVNNEQFF. CDR3 nucleotides: TGTGCCAGCAGCCAAGTAAATTGGGACAGGGTAAACAATGAGCAGTTCTTC. V gene TRBV4-2 combines with J gene TRBJ2-1, with 9 positions matching TRBD1. CDR1 is LGHNA and CDR2 is YNFKEQ in the germline V gene. The CDR3 loop spans 17 amino acids. With V trimmed by 1 base and J by 5 bases, 9 bases remained unmatched.

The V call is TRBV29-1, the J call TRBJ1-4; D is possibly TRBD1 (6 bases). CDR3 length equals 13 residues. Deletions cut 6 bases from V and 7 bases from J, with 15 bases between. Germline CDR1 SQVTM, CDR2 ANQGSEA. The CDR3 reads CSVEGQGSEKLFF. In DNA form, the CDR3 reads TGCAGCGTCGAGGGCCAGGGGAGTGAAAAACTGTTTTTT.

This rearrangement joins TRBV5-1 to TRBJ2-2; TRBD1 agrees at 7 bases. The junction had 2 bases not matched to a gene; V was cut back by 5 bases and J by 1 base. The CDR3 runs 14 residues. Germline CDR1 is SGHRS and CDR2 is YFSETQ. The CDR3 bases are TGCGCCAGCAGGAGGGACAGGAACACCGGGGAGCTGTTTTTT. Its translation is CASRRDRNTGELFF.

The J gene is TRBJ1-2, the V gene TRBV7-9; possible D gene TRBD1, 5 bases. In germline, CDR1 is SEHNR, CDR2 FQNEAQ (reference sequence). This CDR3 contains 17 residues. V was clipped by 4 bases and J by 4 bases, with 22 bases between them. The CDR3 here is CASSWGKGLAESYGYTF. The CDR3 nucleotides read TGTGCCAGCAGCTGGGGGAAGGGACTGGCGGAAAGCTATGGCTACACCTTC.

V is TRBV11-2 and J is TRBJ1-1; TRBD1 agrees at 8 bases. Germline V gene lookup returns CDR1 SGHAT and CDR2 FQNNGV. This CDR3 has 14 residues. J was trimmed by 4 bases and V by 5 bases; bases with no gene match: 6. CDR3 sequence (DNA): TGTGCCAGCAGCCCGGACAGGGCCGCCACTGAAGCTTTCTTT. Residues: CASSPDRAATEAFF. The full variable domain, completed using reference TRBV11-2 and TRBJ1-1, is EAGVAQSPRYKIIEKRQSVAFWCNPISGHATLYWYQQILGQGPKLLIQFQNNGVVDDSQLPKDRFSAERLKGVDSTLKIQPAKLEDSAVYLCASSPDRAATEAFFGQGTRLTVV.

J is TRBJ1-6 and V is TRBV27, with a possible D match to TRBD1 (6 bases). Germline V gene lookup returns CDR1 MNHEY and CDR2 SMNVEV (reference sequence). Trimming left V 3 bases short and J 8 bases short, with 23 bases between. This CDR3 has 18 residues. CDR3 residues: CASSLGALRVLSHSPLHF. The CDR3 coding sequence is TGTGCCAGCAGTTTGGGGGCTTTGAGGGTATTATCTCATTCACCCCTCCACTTT.

CDR3 region: CASSFRGSTPLHF. CDR3 DNA: TGTGCCAGCAGTTTCAGGGGTAGTACACCCCTCCACTTT. The chain carries TRBV28 and TRBJ1-6; weak D call: TRBD1 (6 bases). The V end was cut by 3 bases, the J end by 11 bases, with 11 bases between. CDR1 MDHEN and CDR2 SYDVKM come from the germline V gene. The CDR3 is 13 residues long.

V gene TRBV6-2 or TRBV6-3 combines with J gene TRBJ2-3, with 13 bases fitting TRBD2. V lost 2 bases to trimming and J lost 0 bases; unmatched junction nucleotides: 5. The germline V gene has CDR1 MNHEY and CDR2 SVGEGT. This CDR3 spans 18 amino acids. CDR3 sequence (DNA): TGTGCCAGCAGTTACGAACTAGCGGGGGGGTTTAGCACAGATACGCAGTATTTT. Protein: CASSYELAGGFSTDTQYF.

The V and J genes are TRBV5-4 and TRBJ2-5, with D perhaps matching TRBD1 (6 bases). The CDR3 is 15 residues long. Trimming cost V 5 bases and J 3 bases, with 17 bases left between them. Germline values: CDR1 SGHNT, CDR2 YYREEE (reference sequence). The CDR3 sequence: CASRGGVGTKETQYF. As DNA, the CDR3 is TGTGCCAGCAGAGGGGGAGTCGGGACCAAAGAGACCCAGTACTTC.

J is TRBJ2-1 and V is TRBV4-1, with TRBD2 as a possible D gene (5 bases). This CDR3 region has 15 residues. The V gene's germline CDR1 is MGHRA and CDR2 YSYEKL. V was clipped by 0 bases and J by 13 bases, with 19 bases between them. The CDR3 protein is CASSQDQRRGPSQFF. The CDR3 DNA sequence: TGCGCCAGCAGCCAAGATCAAAGGCGAGGGCCTAGTCAGTTCTTC.

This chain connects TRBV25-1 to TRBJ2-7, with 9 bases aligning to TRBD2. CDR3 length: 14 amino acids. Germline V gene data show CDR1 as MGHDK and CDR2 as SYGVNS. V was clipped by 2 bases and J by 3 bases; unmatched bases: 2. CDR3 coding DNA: TGTGCCAGCAGTGAAACGACTAGCGGCTACGAGCAGTACTTC. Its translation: CASSETTSGYEQYF.

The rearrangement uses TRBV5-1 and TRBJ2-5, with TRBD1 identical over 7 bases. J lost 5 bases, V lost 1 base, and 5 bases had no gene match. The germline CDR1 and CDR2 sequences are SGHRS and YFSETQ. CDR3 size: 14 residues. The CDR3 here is CASSLPDRVETQYF. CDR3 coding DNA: TGCGCCAGCAGCTTGCCTGACAGGGTGGAGACCCAGTACTTC.

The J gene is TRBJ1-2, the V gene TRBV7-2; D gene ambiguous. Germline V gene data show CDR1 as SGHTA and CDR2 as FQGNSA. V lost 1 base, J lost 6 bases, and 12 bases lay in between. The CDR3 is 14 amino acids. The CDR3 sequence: CASSLGYRVDGYTF. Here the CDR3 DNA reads TGTGCCAGCAGCTTAGGCTACCGGGTCGATGGCTACACCTTC. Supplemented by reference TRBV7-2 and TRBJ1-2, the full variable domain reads GAGVSQSPSNKVTEKGKDVELRCDPISGHTALYWYRQSLGQGLEFLIYFQGNSAPDKSGLPSDRFSAERTGGSVSTLTIQRTQQEDSAVYLCASSLGYRVDGYTFGSGTRLTVV.

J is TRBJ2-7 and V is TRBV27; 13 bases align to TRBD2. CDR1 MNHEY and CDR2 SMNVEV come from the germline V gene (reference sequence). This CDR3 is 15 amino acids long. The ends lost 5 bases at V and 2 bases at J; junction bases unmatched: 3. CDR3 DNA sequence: TGTGCCAGCAGTACGGGACTAGCGGGAACCTACGAGCAGTACTTC. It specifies CASSTGLAGTYEQYF.

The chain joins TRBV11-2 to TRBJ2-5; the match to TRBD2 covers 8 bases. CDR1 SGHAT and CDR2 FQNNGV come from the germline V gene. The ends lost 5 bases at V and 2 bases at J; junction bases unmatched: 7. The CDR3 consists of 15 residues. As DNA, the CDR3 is TGTGCCAGCAGCCAACTAGCGGAACCACAAGAGACCCAGTACTTC. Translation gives CASSQLAEPQETQYF.

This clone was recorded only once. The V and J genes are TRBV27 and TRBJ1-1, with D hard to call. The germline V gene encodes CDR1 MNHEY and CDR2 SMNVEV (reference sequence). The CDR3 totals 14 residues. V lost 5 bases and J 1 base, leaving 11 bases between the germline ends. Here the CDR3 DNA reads TGTGCCAGCAGTCCCGGGTCCCGGAACACTGAAGCTTTCTTT. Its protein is CASSPGSRNTEAFF.

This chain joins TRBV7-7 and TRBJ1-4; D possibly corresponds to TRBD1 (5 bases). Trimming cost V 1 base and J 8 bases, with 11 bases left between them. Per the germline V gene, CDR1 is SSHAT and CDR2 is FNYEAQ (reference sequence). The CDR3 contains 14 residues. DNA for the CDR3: TGTGCCAGCAGCTTAGGTCCGGGGGAAGAAAAACTGTTTTTT. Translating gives CASSLGPGEEKLFF.

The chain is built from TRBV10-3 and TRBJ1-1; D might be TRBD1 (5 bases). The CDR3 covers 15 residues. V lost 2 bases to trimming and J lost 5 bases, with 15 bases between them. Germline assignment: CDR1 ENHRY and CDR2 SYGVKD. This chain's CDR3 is CAISERDRRGTEAFF. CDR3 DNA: TGTGCCATCAGTGAGCGGGACCGACGGGGGACTGAAGCTTTCTTT.

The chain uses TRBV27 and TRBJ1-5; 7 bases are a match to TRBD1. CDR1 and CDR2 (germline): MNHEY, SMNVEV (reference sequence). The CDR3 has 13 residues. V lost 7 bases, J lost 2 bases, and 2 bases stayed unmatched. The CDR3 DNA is TGTGCCAGCAAAACAGGGGGCAATCAGCCCCAGCATTTT. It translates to CASKTGGNQPQHF.

CDR3 DNA sequence: TGTGCCACCAGTGATCGGACAGCCGAGAAAGATCAGCCCCAGCATTTT. It specifies CATSDRTAEKDQPQHF. The V and J genes are TRBV24-1 and TRBJ1-5; tentative D call: TRBD1 (6 bases). This CDR3 region has 16 residues. Trimming cost V 3 bases and J 5 bases, with 16 bases left between them. CDR1 is KGHDR, CDR2 SFDVKD, per germline.